This T cell receptor (beta chain) was observed in a study of CD8 T cells in Susac syndrome. Whole-study findings and limits: Only a relatively small number of individuals were included in the TCR sequencing and HLA analysis.

An input of about 0.5 to 1 ug of RNA was subjected to reverse transcription using random hexamers. TCRdb independently ran MiXCR on the immunoSEQ multiplex PCR reads; one entry per CDR3 protein. Of approximately 90,000 distinct CDR3 sequences in the sample, 85% to 95% are singletons; the top ten hold approximately 0.31%. The CDR3 totals 13 residues. Trimming took 5 bases from V and 3 from J, leaving 11 bases between them. CDR1 MNHEY and CDR2 SMNVEV come from the germline V gene (reference sequence). Concerning this clonotype: Its antigen is not known.

The rearrangement links TRBV27 to TRBJ2-7; D may be TRBD1 (6 bases). This sequence was found in a human donor in good health. The sample comprised CD8+ T cells from PBMCs. The DNA for the CDR3 is TGTGCCAGCAGTCCCCGGACAGTCTACGAGCAGTACTTC. Protein product: CASSPRTVYEQYF.